This TCR beta chain originates from a study of CD8+ T cells in alopecia areata. General observations from the study: Across lesional scalp, and particularly alopecia totalis/universalis, clonality surpassed that of normal scalp.

Treatment described: oral pan-JAK inhibitor, 5-10 mg twice daily. In alopecia areata patients, both lesional scalp punch biopsies and peripheral blood were collected. Extracted from the samples, RNA was reverse transcribed into cDNA to serve as the sequencing template. Using immunoSEQ multiplex PCR, the repertoire was profiled, and TCRdb retains in-frame clones only, with some absent. Of around 290,000 clones in the sample, roughly 64% are singletons; the top ten hold more than 1.5%. In regard to this clone: The target antigen is unknown.

The germline CDR1 and CDR2 sequences are LGHNA and YNFKEQ. This CDR3 has 15 residues. V was clipped by 3 bases and J by 0 bases, with 10 bases between them. This chain links TRBV4-2 with TRBJ2-3; a possible D gene is TRBD2 (6 bases). This TCR was recovered from a human donor with alopecia areata. Here the sequenced sample was CD4+ T cells sorted from blood, taken at week 24, from a patient treated with tofacitinib. CDR3 loop: CASSQLGGSTDTQYF. CDR3 DNA: TGTGCCAGCAGCCAGTTGGGAGGAAGCACAGATACGCAGTATTTT.